This T cell receptor (beta chain) is from a study of blood T cell repertoires in COVID-19. About the study: Researchers got acute and convalescent COVID-19 samples from the United States, Italy and Spain. T cells, B-cell-depleted T cells, or PBMCs supplied cDNA or gDNA.

In the source study's methods: Estimated nucleated cell counts came from reference gene primer amplification. This table comes from immunoSEQ multiplex PCR, and its TCRdb copy is limited to in-frame clones, with some not included. The V and J calls and the clone size are those of that table, but D and trimming were determined from the DNA. Altogether around 95,000 clones are present, roughly 80% being singletons, with the ten largest covering roughly 31%. Per the germline V gene, CDR1 is LGHDT and CDR2 is YNNKEL (reference sequence). CDR3 length: 14 amino acids. Trimming stripped 1 base from V and 6 bases from J, with 12 bases between.

Specimen: peripheral blood. The TCR comes from a man in his 70s with active or convalescent COVID-19. This chain links TRBV3-1 (or the pseudogene TRBV3-2) with TRBJ1-1, with D perhaps TRBD1 (6 bases). CDR3 sequence reads: CASSQGGPLAEAFF. The CDR3 DNA is TGTGCCAGCAGCCAAGGGGGGCCGCTCGCTGAAGCTTTCTTT.